This TCR beta chain was documented in a study of beta chain features in type 1 diabetes. The wider study: Patient and healthy donor groups were alike in age, gender and cell yields. Study observations and caveats: HLA effects on TCRB rearrangement stayed unresolved here. A pattern of fewer insertions and more deletions at VDJ junctions was seen in type 1 diabetes patients.

Expressed TCRB transcripts were sequenced after all isolated RNA was converted to cDNA. Repertoires were generated with immunoSEQ multiplex PCR, while TCRdb's copy carries only in-frame clones and drops some. The data hold 350,000 to 450,000 clones, with approximately 14% observed a single time. Concerning this clone itself: Its target is unknown.

V shed 1 base and J 1 base; nucleotides not matched to a gene: 7. The germline V gene encodes CDR1 SGHVS and CDR2 FNYEAQ. This CDR3 is built from 18 residues. The chain employs TRBV7-6 and TRBJ2-7; TRBD2 matches 13 bases. Sequencing was carried out using naive CD4+ T cells from blood. This sequence originates from a man in his thirties or forties in good health. CDR3 bases: TGTGCCAGCAGCTTAGATTTGCCGGGACTAGCGGGGTCCTACGAGCAGTACTTC. Amino acids: CASSLDLPGLAGSYEQYF.